The T cell receptor (beta chain) under discussion was sequenced for a study of blood T cell repertoires in COVID-19 (dated by TCRdb to 2020 to 2022). Regarding the study in general: Collaborator samples came from the United States, Italy and Spain and covered acute and convalescent phases of COVID-19. The sample metadata nearly always contained a de-identified subject ID, COVID-19 status, age in years and sex. The repertoires were made available in a free public database intended to serve as a resource for research on the immune response to SARS-CoV-2. The prospective study material was composed of cDNA or gDNA derived from T cells, B-cell-depleted T cells, or PBMCs. Samples came from the ongoing ImmuneRACE study (first 160 participants) plus 1,254 subjects from 6 global collaborators. HLA class I and class II types, where available, came from metadata supplied by the sample provider rather than from assay-based typing. The dataset comprised deeply sampled blood TCRbeta repertoires from subjects exposed to, actively infected with, or recovered from COVID-19.

Collaborating institutions collected whole blood in K2EDTA tubes following their own protocols. For TCRbeta analysis, collaborators shipped samples as frozen whole blood, isolated PBMCs, or DNA extracted from either of those sample types. Between the V and J ends, shortened by 0 bases and 7 bases respectively, the junction contains 10 bases. CDR1 and CDR2, looked up from the germline V gene (reference sequence), are MNHNY and SVGAGI. The CDR3 goes from the cysteine to the phenylalanine over 15 residues. The only DNA kept is the CDR3, 45 bases in frame from the first base. The immunoSEQ Assay, a bias-controlled multiplex PCR, was used to amplify TCRbeta CDR3 regions from genomic DNA. Per the authors' processing: Nucleated cell counts per sample were estimated from amplification of reference gene primers within the assay. Sequence reads were collapsed and filtered to measure the absolute abundance of every unique TCRbeta CDR3 rearrangement. For each sample, productive Simpson clonality was calculated as the square root of Simpson's diversity index over productive rearrangements. TCRdb mirrors the immuneACCESS table, restricted to in-frame sequences. Some clones are absent from its copies; in checked studies, under half trace to an unresolved V gene, and the reason for the others is unknown. That table furnishes V, J and clone size, whereas the DNA furnished D and trimming. The table for this sample lists fewer than 300,000 clones; 88% of them were counted only once. The ten largest clones add up to 9.4% of the sample.

Worth noting for this clone: This clone's antigen is unknown. No base qualities exist here, and no much larger clone lies one base off it.

Beyond this particular receptor, the publication reports: How much clinical and demographic metadata was included differed by source and by participant, and the metadata was provided uncurated.

This clonotype was sampled from a man aged 18-30 years with active or convalescent COVID-19. The rearrangement joined TRBV6-6 to TRBJ1-6, and possibly TRBD1, on 6 matching bases. The sample was peripheral blood. The nucleotide sequence is given as TGTGCCAGCAGTTACTCGCTACAGGGCAATTCACCCCTCCACTTT. This codes for CASSYSLQGNSPLHF.